This T cell receptor (beta chain) came from a study of neurological immune-mediated disorders. The sample holds many counts of this clonotype. Specified time point: longitudinal time-point 3. cDNA synthesis was performed by 5'RACE with 10-nucleotide random UMIs. TCRdb independently ran MiXCR on the 5' RACE reads; one entry per CDR3 protein. The repertoire holds roughly 45,000 distinct CDR3 sequences, with approximately 13% as singletons. Germline CDR1 is SGHRS and CDR2 is YFSETQ. Trimming removed 1 base from V and 6 bases from J; junction bases left unmatched: 5. This CDR3 contains 15 residues. The origin of this receptor is a man aged 25 to 45 in good health. Sequenced material: PBMCs. The V gene is TRBV5-1, the J gene TRBJ2-3, with 10 bases that match TRBD2. CDR3 in amino acids: CASSLSSGSWDTQYF. CDR3 nucleotides: TGCGCCAGCAGCTTGTCTAGCGGGAGTTGGGATACGCAGTATTTT.